The table lists the clone carrying this TCR beta chain with many counts. Its antigen remains unidentified. These data originate in a study of T cell repertoires in cytomegalovirus infection. The germline V gene has CDR1 MNHEY and CDR2 SVGEGT. The CDR3 covers 17 residues. Unmatched junction bases numbered 19, after V lost 2 bases and J lost 13 bases. Study-wide findings and caveats: It was HLA-C-restricted CMV-specific TCR beta clonotypes that dominated the response ex vivo.

TCRdb used MiXCR to reprocess the reads, holding one entry per CDR3 protein. Here the sample spans about 100,000 distinct CDR3 sequences, around 22% being singletons. Input material: CD8+ T cells from PBMCs. The source is a human donor in good health (CMV status not recorded). Some clones in this sample may be carry-over from other donors' samples. The chain is built from TRBV6-2 or TRBV6-3 and TRBJ2-1, with 8 bases aligning to TRBD2. CDR3 bases: TGTGCCAGCAGTTACGGTTCCCCTGGAGCGGGAGCTTCTGTTCAGTTCTTC. The encoded protein is CASSYGSPGAGASVQFF.